One and the same sample provided the 14 T cell receptor beta chains below, sequenced in a study of T-cell reconstitution after alpha-beta-depleted transplantation in children. Unique molecular identifiers were incorporated during preparation of the TCRbeta library. TCRdb reprocessed the PCR reads via MiXCR and lists one record per CDR3 protein. Seen here are approximately 82,000 distinct CDR3 sequences, 15% to 20% observed once, and the top ten hold about half. Sequencing was performed on PBMCs, mostly from graft donor cells, taken 360 days after TCRalphabeta/CD19-depleted stem cell transplant. These receptors all come from a male patient between 2 and 10 years old who had a stem cell transplant for acute lymphoblastic leukemia, so the T cells may come from the graft donor.

As concerns this clonotype: A read error is likely, as this CDR3 ends without the conserved phenylalanine or tryptophan. The CDR3 nucleotides read TGTGCCAGCAGTACAGGGGCTGGAAACACCATATATTAT. This gives the protein CASSTGAGNTIYY. The chain carries TRBV6-1 and TRBJ1-3, with TRBD1 matching over 7 bases. The CDR3 totals 13 residues. Germline-derived CDR1 and CDR2 are MNHNS and SASEGT. J was trimmed by 2 bases and V by 5 bases; bases with no gene match: 0.

V gene TRBV11-1 combines with J gene TRBJ1-6, with a weak D call TRBD1 (6 bases). Germline loops: CDR1 SGHAT, CDR2 FQDESV (reference sequence). The CDR3 consists of 18 residues. V dropped 1 base and J dropped 13 bases, with 26 bases sitting between them. The DNA of the CDR3 is TGTGCCAGCAGCTTAGATAGTCCCCCAAGGACAGCCCGAGATCCCCTCCACTTT. Protein sequence: CASSLDSPPRTARDPLHF.

This clonotype was counted only a few times. The chain joins TRBV5-1 to TRBJ2-1, with TRBD1 matching 9 bases. Germline V lookup: CDR1 SGHRS, CDR2 YFSETQ. CDR3 length equals 14 residues. J was trimmed by 9 bases and V by 2 bases; bases with no gene match: 6. CDR3 coding DNA: TGCGCCAGCAGCTTTGTGGACAGGGGAGGTGAGCAGTTCTTC. It is translated as CASSFVDRGGEQFF.

This clonotype showed up many times. CDR3 sequence (DNA): TGTGCCAGCAGACGTACGGTCCAAGAGACCCAGTACTTC. Protein sequence: CASRRTVQETQYF. The V call is TRBV6-5, the J call TRBJ2-5; D remains unclear. The CDR3 spans 13 residues. The germline CDR1 and CDR2 sequences are MNHEY and SVGAGI. Trimming cost V 6 bases and J 1 base, with 9 bases left between them.

The table lists this clonotype with many counts. V gene TRBV12-3 or TRBV12-4 combines with J gene TRBJ2-7; D perhaps matches TRBD2 (9 bases). V was cut by 5 bases and J by 3 bases, with 23 bases left in between. CDR3 length: 17 residues. The CDR3 coding sequence is TGTGCCAGCAGTGGACAGGGACTAGCCTCCAGTCGCTACGAGCAGTACTTC. It is translated as CASSGQGLASSRYEQYF.

Ten or more counts support this clonotype. The chain joins TRBV5-4 to TRBJ2-1; D unresolved. The germline V gene has CDR1 SGHNT and CDR2 YYREEE (reference sequence). The CDR3 totals 14 residues. Trimming took off 4 bases at V and 6 bases at J, with 14 bases between the two ends. Here the CDR3 DNA reads TGTGCCAGCAGCCGGATTAACGACCTCAATGAGCAGTTCTTC. As protein: CASSRINDLNEQFF.

A few counts support this clonotype. CDR3 nucleotides: TGTGCCAGCAGCTCACACACAATTACGGGCGGTGGCACCTTC. It codes for CASSSHTITGGGTF. The rearrangement uses TRBV7-9 and TRBJ1-2; D remains unclear. The V and J ends lost 4 bases and 13 bases respectively, with 22 bases between them. The length of the CDR3 is 14 residues. Per the germline V gene, CDR1 is SEHNR and CDR2 is FQNEAQ (reference sequence).

This clonotype showed up many times. The chain combines TRBV7-6 with TRBJ2-1; tentatively, D is TRBD1 or TRBD2 (5 bases each). Germline loops: CDR1 SGHVS, CDR2 FNYEAQ. The CDR3 has 17 residues. Trimming pared 1 base from V and 6 bases from J, leaving 19 bases between. This CDR3 is CASSLVGVGEEINEQFF. The CDR3, as DNA: TGTGCCAGCAGCTTAGTGGGGGTCGGTGAGGAGATCAATGAGCAGTTCTTC.

This clonotype came up a few times. The V gene is TRBV20-1, the J gene TRBJ2-7; D might be TRBD1 or TRBD2, each matching 6 bases. CDR1 DFQATT and CDR2 SNEGSKA come from the germline V gene (reference sequence). Trimming cost V 6 bases and J 4 bases, with 13 bases left between them. The CDR3 has 12 amino acids. The CDR3 DNA sequence: TGCAGTGCCCGCCGGGGGCGGTACGAGCAGTACTTC. Translation: CSARRGRYEQYF.

This clonotype has more than one count but fewer than ten. The chain uses TRBV10-3 and TRBJ2-1; 8 positions match TRBD2. CDR1 and CDR2 (germline): ENHRY, SYGVKD. After removal of 0 bases from V and 7 bases from J, the junction contained 11 bases not matched to a gene. There are 17 residues in the CDR3. The CDR3 spells CAISESRIAGYGNEQFF. CDR3 sequence (DNA): TGTGCCATCAGTGAGTCGAGAATAGCGGGATATGGGAATGAGCAGTTCTTC.

V usage is TRBV27 and J usage is TRBJ1-1; 9 nucleotides match TRBD1. This CDR3 comprises 14 residues. Germline V gene data show CDR1 as MNHEY and CDR2 as SMNVEV (reference sequence). V shed 7 bases, J shed 10 bases, and the junction held 13 bases outside the gene matches. The CDR3 DNA reads as TGTGCCAGCACCCTCGCCGGGACAGGGCTAGGAGCTTTCTTT. Protein product: CASTLAGTGLGAFF.

This chain uses TRBV5-1 with TRBJ2-2; D uncertain. Trimming cost V 0 bases and J 3 bases, with 9 bases left between them. CDR3 length equals 15 residues. The germline V gene encodes CDR1 SGHRS and CDR2 YFSETQ. The CDR3, as DNA: TGCGCCAGCAGCTTGGCCTCTATCCACACCGGGGAGCTGTTTTTT. Amino acid sequence: CASSLASIHTGELFF. The whole variable domain, filled in from reference TRBV5-1 and TRBJ2-2, reads KAGVTQTPRYLIKTRGQQVTLSCSPISGHRSVSWYQQTPGQGLQFLFEYFSETQRNKGNFPGRFSGRQFSNSRSEMNVSTLELGDSALYLCASSLASIHTGELFFGEGSRLTVL.

There are many counts of this clonotype. The chain employs TRBV20-1 and TRBJ2-7, with 11 bases identical to TRBD1. Germline V gene lookup returns CDR1 DFQATT and CDR2 SNEGSKA (reference sequence). The CDR3 is 15 residues long. Trimming took 5 bases from V and 6 from J; bases not matched to a gene: 12. This CDR3 reads CSAFTGTGGRGEQYF. CDR3 bases: TGCAGTGCTTTCACCGGGACAGGGGGTCGGGGCGAGCAGTACTTC.

Only a few counts were recorded for this clonotype. The gene calls are TRBV4-1 and TRBJ2-4; the D gene could be TRBD1 or TRBD2 (5 bases each). CDR3 size: 18 residues. Germline V gene sequence: CDR1 MGHRA, CDR2 YSYEKL. The V end lost 4 bases, the J end lost 0 bases, and 19 bases lay between the germline ends. CDR3 loop: CASSLGTGGPIAKNIQYF. CDR3 nucleotides: TGCGCCAGCAGCCTAGGGACCGGCGGGCCAATAGCCAAAAACATTCAGTACTTC.